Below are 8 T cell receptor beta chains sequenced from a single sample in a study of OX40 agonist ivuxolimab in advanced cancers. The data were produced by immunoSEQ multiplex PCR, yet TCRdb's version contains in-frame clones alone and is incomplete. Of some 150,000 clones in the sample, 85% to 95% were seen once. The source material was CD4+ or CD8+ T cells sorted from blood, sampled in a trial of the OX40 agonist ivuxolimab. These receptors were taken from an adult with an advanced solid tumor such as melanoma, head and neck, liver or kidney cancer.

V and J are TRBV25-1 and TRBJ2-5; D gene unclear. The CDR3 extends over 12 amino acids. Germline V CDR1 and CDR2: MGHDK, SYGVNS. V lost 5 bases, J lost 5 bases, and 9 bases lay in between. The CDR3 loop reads CASSSSRETQYF. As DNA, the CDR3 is TGTGCCAGCAGTTCCTCTAGGGAGACCCAGTACTTC.

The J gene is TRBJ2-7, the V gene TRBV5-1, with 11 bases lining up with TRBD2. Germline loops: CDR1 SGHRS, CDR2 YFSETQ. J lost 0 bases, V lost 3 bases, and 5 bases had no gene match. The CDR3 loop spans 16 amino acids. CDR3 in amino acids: CASSSTTSGVSYEQYF. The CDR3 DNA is TGCGCCAGCAGCTCTACGACTAGCGGGGTCTCCTACGAGCAGTACTTC.

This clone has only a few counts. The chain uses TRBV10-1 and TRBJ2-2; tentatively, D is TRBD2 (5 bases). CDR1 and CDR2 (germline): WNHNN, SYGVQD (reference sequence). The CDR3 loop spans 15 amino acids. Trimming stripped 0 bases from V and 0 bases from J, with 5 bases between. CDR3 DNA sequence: TGCGCCAGCAGTGAGTCCGGGACGAACACCGGGGAGCTGTTTTTT. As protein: CASSESGTNTGELFF.

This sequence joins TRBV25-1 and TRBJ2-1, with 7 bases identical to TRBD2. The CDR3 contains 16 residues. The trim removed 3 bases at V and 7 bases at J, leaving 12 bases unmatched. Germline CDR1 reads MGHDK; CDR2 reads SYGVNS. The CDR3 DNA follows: TGTGCCAGCAGTGAGTTTGAGCTCGGGACTACAAATGAGCAGTTCTTC. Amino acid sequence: CASSEFELGTTNEQFF.

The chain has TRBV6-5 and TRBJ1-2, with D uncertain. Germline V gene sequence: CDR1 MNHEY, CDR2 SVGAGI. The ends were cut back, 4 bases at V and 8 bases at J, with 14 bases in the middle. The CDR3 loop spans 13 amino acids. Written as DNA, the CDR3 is TGTGCCAGCAGTTCCTCTCCTCGGTGGGGCTACACCTTC. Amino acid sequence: CASSSSPRWGYTF.

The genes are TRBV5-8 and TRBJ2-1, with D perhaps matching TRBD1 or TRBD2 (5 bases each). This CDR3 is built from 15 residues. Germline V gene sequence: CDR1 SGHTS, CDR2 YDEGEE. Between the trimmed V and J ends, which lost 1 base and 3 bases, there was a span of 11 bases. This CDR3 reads CASSLRGRGYNEQFF. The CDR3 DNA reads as TGTGCCAGCAGCTTGCGGGGTAGGGGCTACAATGAGCAGTTCTTC.

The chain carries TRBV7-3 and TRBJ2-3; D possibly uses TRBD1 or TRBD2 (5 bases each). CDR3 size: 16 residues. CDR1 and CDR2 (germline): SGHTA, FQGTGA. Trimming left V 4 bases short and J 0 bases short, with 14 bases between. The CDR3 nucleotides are TGTGCCAGCAGCTCTATGGGACCTGGGAGCACAGATACGCAGTATTTT. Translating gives CASSSMGPGSTDTQYF.

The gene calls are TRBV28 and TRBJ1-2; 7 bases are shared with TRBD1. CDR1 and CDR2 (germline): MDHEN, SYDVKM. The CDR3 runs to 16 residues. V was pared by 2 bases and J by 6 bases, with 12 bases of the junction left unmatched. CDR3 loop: CASSLPLSTGRDGYTF. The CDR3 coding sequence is TGTGCCAGCAGTTTACCCCTCTCGACAGGGAGGGATGGCTACACCTTC.